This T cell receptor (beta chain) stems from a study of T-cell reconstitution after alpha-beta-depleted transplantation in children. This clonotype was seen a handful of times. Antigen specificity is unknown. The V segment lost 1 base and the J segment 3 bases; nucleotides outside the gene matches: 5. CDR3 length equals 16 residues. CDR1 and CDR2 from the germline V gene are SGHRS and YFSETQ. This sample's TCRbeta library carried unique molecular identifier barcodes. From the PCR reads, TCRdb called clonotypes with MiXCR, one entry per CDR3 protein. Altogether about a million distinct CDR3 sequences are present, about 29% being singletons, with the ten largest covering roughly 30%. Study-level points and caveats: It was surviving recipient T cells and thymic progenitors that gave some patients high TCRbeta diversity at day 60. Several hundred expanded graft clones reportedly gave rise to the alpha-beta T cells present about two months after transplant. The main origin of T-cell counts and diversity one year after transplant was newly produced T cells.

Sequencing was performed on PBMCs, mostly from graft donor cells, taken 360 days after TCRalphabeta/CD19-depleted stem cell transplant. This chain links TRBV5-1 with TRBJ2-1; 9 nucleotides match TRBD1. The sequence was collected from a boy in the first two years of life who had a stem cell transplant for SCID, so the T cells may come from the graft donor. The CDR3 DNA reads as TGCGCCAGCAGCTTGCGACCGGGACAGGGCTACAATGAGCAGTTCTTC. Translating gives CASSLRPGQGYNEQFF.